The 26 T cell receptor beta chains below were found in one sample sequenced in a study of T cell repertoires in cytomegalovirus infection. TCRdb analysed the reads with MiXCR anew, one entry per CDR3 protein. There are about 570,000 distinct CDR3 sequences in the sample; under 45% occur only once, and 48% lies in the top ten. The antigens of these receptors remain unknown. The sample was cultured PBMCs, taken from culture after CMV antigen stimulation. The origin of the receptors is a human donor in good health (CMV status not recorded). Some clones in this sample may be carry-over from other donors' samples.

V is TRBV7-9 and J is TRBJ1-1; 7 bases are shared with TRBD1. V shed 4 bases, J shed 2 bases, and the junction held 7 bases outside the gene matches. There are 15 residues in the CDR3. The germline V gene encodes CDR1 SEHNR and CDR2 FQNEAQ (reference sequence). Written as DNA, the CDR3 is TGTGCCAGCAGCTATTACAGGGGCCTTAACACTGAAGCTTTCTTT. Encoded protein: CASSYYRGLNTEAFF.

This sequence joins TRBV4-1 and TRBJ2-7; D may be TRBD2 (5 bases). Germline loops: CDR1 MGHRA, CDR2 YSYEKL. Between the trimmed V and J ends, which lost 0 bases and 0 bases, there was a span of 18 bases. There are 18 residues in the CDR3. The CDR3 loop reads CASSQDNDERRDSYEQYF. The CDR3, as DNA: TGCGCCAGCAGCCAAGATAACGATGAGCGGCGAGACTCCTACGAGCAGTACTTC.

There are a few counts of this clonotype. At one of its ends the junction is not consistent with the germline gene, which may arise from a read error. V gene TRBV6-1 combines with J gene TRBJ2-7; tentatively, D is TRBD1 (6 bases). The germline V gene has CDR1 MNHNS and CDR2 SASEGT. The CDR3 totals 12 residues. The CDR3 region is CASSPTTGNKRF. CDR3 bases: TGTGCCAGCAGCCCTACAACAGGGAACAAACGGTTC.

V gene TRBV19 combines with J gene TRBJ2-6; 7 nucleotides match TRBD2. The length of the CDR3 is 16 residues. J gave up 0 bases and V 7 bases, and 6 bases lay outside the gene matches. CDR1 LNHDA and CDR2 SQIVND come from the germline V gene (reference sequence). CDR3 DNA sequence: TGTGCCAGTAACCCTAGCGGAACCTCTGGGGCCAACGTCCTGACTTTC. Amino acid sequence: CASNPSGTSGANVLTF.

On this clonotype: Since a much larger clone is just one base distant, this may be a read error. The chain uses TRBV7-2 and TRBJ2-3, with a possible D match to TRBD1 (6 bases). The CDR3 has 14 residues. Trimming removed 5 bases from V and 3 bases from J, with 12 bases in between. In germline, CDR1 is SGHTA, CDR2 FQGNSA. CDR3 sequence: CASSPRQETDTQYF. The CDR3 coding sequence is TGTGCCAGCAGCCCCCGACAGGAGACAGATACGCAGTATTTT.

The chain uses TRBV20-1 and TRBJ1-6; D gene uncertain. Trimming pared 6 bases from V and 6 bases from J, leaving 9 bases between. Germline CDR1 and CDR2: DFQATT and SNEGSKA (reference sequence). This CDR3 has 12 residues. In nucleotides, the CDR3 is TGCAGTGCCAGTATTTCTAATTCACCCCTCCACTTT. This encodes CSASISNSPLHF.

The chain uses TRBV5-1 and TRBJ1-4; D gene ambiguous. V was shortened by 2 bases and J by 3 bases, with 11 bases between the two germline ends. The V gene's germline CDR1 is SGHRS and CDR2 YFSETQ. The CDR3 has 15 amino acids. CDR3 nucleotides: TGCGCCAGCAGCTTAAGGACGGATTCTAATGAAAAACTGTTTTTT. Its protein is CASSLRTDSNEKLFF.

The chain combines TRBV6-1 with TRBJ2-7, with D perhaps assigned TRBD1 or TRBD2 (5 bases each). V gave up 5 bases and J gave up 5 bases, with 13 bases separating them. Germline assignment: CDR1 MNHNS and CDR2 SASEGT. CDR3 length: 13 amino acids. This chain's CDR3 is CASSYTRGNEQYF. The DNA for the CDR3 is TGTGCCAGCAGTTACACTAGGGGCAACGAGCAGTACTTC.

This clonotype has only a few counts. The V call is TRBV11-1, the J call TRBJ1-1; 11 nucleotides line up with TRBD1. V gave up 4 bases and J gave up 3 bases; unmatched junction bases: 4. CDR1 and CDR2 from the germline V gene are SGHAT and FQDESV (reference sequence). The CDR3 extends over 15 amino acids. The CDR3 reads CASSSGTGGDTEAFF. CDR3 bases: TGTGCCAGCAGCTCCGGGACAGGGGGTGACACTGAAGCTTTCTTT.

The sample holds a few counts of this clonotype. The chain joins TRBV6-2 or TRBV6-3 to TRBJ2-1, with TRBD1 identical over 10 bases. The CDR3 has 16 residues. The junction had 13 bases not matched to a gene; V was cut back by 6 bases and J by 8 bases. The V gene's germline CDR1 is MNHEY and CDR2 SVGEGT. In DNA, the CDR3 is TGTGCCAGCAGACTATATCCGGGACAGGGGAGGGATGAGCAGTTCTTC. Amino acid sequence: CASRLYPGQGRDEQFF.

Notes on this clonotype: The DNA is omitted, as the CDR3 cannot be located on it reliably, and the CDR3 follows TCRdb's listing. The chain's CDR3 is CGSSLVASGSVYF. V is TRBV5-4 and J is TRBJ2-7; the table assigns TRBD2, which was not confirmed against the DNA. Germline V gives CDR1 SGHNT, CDR2 YYREEE (reference sequence). The CDR3 is 13 amino acids in total, end residues counted.

This clonotype was recorded a few times. The chain carries TRBV19 and TRBJ2-7; unclear D gene. V lost 5 bases and J 1 base, leaving 9 bases between the germline ends. The CDR3 runs to 13 residues. Per germline, CDR1 LNHDA and CDR2 SQIVND (reference sequence). The CDR3 region has the DNA TGTGCCAGTAGTCCGCTTCTGTCCTACGAGCAGTACTTC. Translation gives CASSPLLSYEQYF. Full variable domain (remainder filled in from reference TRBV19 and TRBJ2-7): DGGITQSPKYLFRKEGQNVTLSCEQNLNHDAMYWYRQDPGQGLRLIYYSQIVNDFQKGDIAEGYSVSREKKESFPLTVTSAQKNPTAFYLCASSPLLSYEQYFGPGTRLTVT.

This clonotype appeared a few times. CDR3 protein: CASSPDPIAGEQYF. The CDR3 DNA reads as TGTGCCAGCAGCCCGGACCCCATAGCTGGCGAGCAGTACTTC. The chain combines TRBV7-2 with TRBJ2-7, with D unresolved. The CDR3 is 14 amino acids. The germline V gene has CDR1 SGHTA and CDR2 FQGNSA. Trimming removed 5 bases from V and 6 bases from J, with 17 bases in between. Full variable domain (missing parts from reference TRBV7-2 and TRBJ2-7): GAGVSQSPSNKVTEKGKDVELRCDPISGHTALYWYRQSLGQGLEFLIYFQGNSAPDKSGLPSDRFSAERTGGSVSTLTIQRTQQEDSAVYLCASSPDPIAGEQYFGPGTRLTVT.

The V call is TRBV7-6, the J call TRBJ2-2, with 8 bases matching TRBD2. Trimming at V came to 4 bases and at J to 8 bases, leaving 15 bases not matched to a gene. CDR1 and CDR2 (germline): SGHVS, FNYEAQ. This CDR3 contains 17 residues. The CDR3 sequence is CASSSPRLTSVKGELFF. For the CDR3, the DNA is TGTGCCAGCAGCTCGCCTAGGCTGACTAGCGTGAAAGGGGAGCTGTTTTTT.

This sequence joins TRBV7-2 and TRBJ2-1; possibly TRBD2 for D (5 bases). This CDR3 is built from 16 residues. V was shortened by 3 bases and J by 0 bases, with 12 bases between the two germline ends. Germline V gene data show CDR1 as SGHTA and CDR2 as FQGNSA. CDR3 nucleotides: TGTGCCAGCAGCTTCTCCCCTGGGAGCTCCTACAATGAGCAGTTCTTC. Its protein product is CASSFSPGSSYNEQFF.

V usage is TRBV20-1 and J usage is TRBJ2-3; TRBD1 agrees at 10 bases. This CDR3 has 13 residues. Germline lookup yields CDR1 DFQATT and CDR2 SNEGSKA (reference sequence). The V segment lost 8 bases and the J segment 3 bases; nucleotides outside the gene matches: 5. The CDR3 DNA reads as TGCAGTACCGGACAGGGGGGGACAGATACGCAGTATTTT. Its protein product is CSTGQGGTDTQYF.

The CDR3 bases are TGTGCCAGCAGCTTAAAAGTGGGTGAGCAGTTCTTC. Translated: CASSLKVGEQFF. The chain employs TRBV7-4 and TRBJ2-1; D is unresolved. Looked up from germline, CDR1 is SGHVT and CDR2 is SQSDAQ. This CDR3 has 12 residues. V was trimmed by 2 bases and J by 9 bases, leaving 8 bases between them.

This clonotype was counted many times. The rearrangement links TRBV7-2 to TRBJ2-5; 8 positions match TRBD2. Germline V CDR1 and CDR2: SGHTA, FQGNSA. V lost 4 bases, J lost 5 bases, and 6 bases stayed unmatched. The CDR3 extends over 14 amino acids. CDR3 region: CASSSSGSLETQYF. The CDR3 nucleotides are TGTGCCAGCAGCTCCAGCGGGAGCTTGGAGACCCAGTACTTC.

The CDR3 DNA reads as TGTGCCATCAGGGACCCCCTTAGCGGGGGGGCTCTAGGTTACGAGCAGTACTTC. Translating it yields CAIRDPLSGGALGYEQYF. The rearrangement links TRBV10-3 to TRBJ2-7, with 11 bases fitting TRBD2. Germline V gene sequence: CDR1 ENHRY, CDR2 SYGVKD. V was clipped by 6 bases and J by 4 bases; unmatched bases: 17. This CDR3 has 18 residues.

This rearrangement joins TRBV4-1 to TRBJ2-7; 7 nucleotides line up with TRBD1. V dropped 3 bases and J dropped 6; count of bases not matched to a gene: 5. This CDR3 is built from 13 residues. The germline CDR1 and CDR2 sequences are MGHRA and YSYEKL. CDR3 in amino acids: CASSHPDRAEQYF. The CDR3 bases are TGCGCCAGCAGCCATCCCGACAGGGCCGAGCAGTACTTC.

The rearrangement uses TRBV7-9 and TRBJ1-3; D call uncertain. The CDR3 runs to 14 residues. The germline V gene encodes CDR1 SEHNR and CDR2 FQNEAQ (reference sequence). Trimming took off 10 bases at V and 4 bases at J, with 17 bases between the two ends. The CDR3 sequence is CATPGEVSGNTIYF. For the CDR3, the DNA is TGTGCCACCCCAGGCGAGGTCTCAGGAAACACCATATATTTT.

The chain carries TRBV6-6 and TRBJ2-5; D might be TRBD2 (5 bases). V dropped 5 bases and J dropped 4 bases, with 14 bases sitting between them. This CDR3 contains 14 residues. CDR1 is MNHNY, CDR2 SVGAGI, per germline (reference sequence). The CDR3 here is CASSTRGSRETQYF. Here the CDR3 DNA reads TGTGCCAGCAGTACTCGGGGTAGCCGAGAGACCCAGTACTTC.

This clonotype has more than one count but fewer than ten. This CDR3 is missing its conserved last phenylalanine or tryptophan, likely due to a read error. The limits of the CDR3 on the DNA are not certain, so only TCRdb's listed CDR3 is given. The V and J genes are TRBV6-2 or TRBV6-3 and TRBJ1-4; the table names TRBD1, a call not compared with the DNA. The CDR3 adds up to 11 amino acids, both ends counted. The germline CDR1 and CDR2 sequences are MNHEY and SVGEGT. The CDR3: CASRTTGRFLK.

A few counts support this clonotype. V usage is TRBV6-1 and J usage is TRBJ1-5; no clear D. The germline V gene encodes CDR1 MNHNS and CDR2 SASEGT. This CDR3 has 17 residues. Trimming pared 3 bases from V and 0 bases from J, leaving 15 bases between. The CDR3 region is CASSDPRGLDSNQPQHF. The CDR3, as DNA: TGTGCCAGCAGTGACCCGCGTGGGTTGGATAGCAATCAGCCCCAGCATTTT.

The rearrangement joins TRBV4-2 to TRBJ1-1; D is ambiguous. The V gene's germline CDR1 is LGHNA and CDR2 YNFKEQ. CDR3 length: 15 amino acids. V lost 0 bases, J lost 1 base, and 9 bases lay in between. The CDR3 region is CASSQEGARNTEAFF. In nucleotides, the CDR3 is TGTGCCAGCAGCCAAGAAGGCGCCAGGAACACTGAAGCTTTCTTT.

Written as DNA, the CDR3 is TGCAGTGCTAATGAGGTCGGCGGGATACAAAGGACAGATACGCAGTATTTT. Its protein product is CSANEVGGIQRTDTQYF. This rearrangement joins TRBV20-1 to TRBJ2-3; D possibly corresponds to TRBD2 (6 bases). This CDR3 contains 17 residues. V lost 4 bases and J lost 3, with 23 bases in between. CDR1 is DFQATT and CDR2 is SNEGSKA in the germline V gene (reference sequence).